This T cell receptor beta chain comes out of a study of beta chain features in type 1 diabetes. The study, taken as a whole, reports: Moderately but significantly shorter TCRB CDR3s were found in Type 1 diabetes patients in all four CD4+ subsets.

Isolated RNA was reverse transcribed in full, so expressed TCRB transcripts were sequenced. Generated by immunoSEQ multiplex PCR, the TCRdb table keeps only in-frame clones and is missing some. The sample includes around 250,000 clones, about 20% seen only once; the top ten take about 0.027%. This clone was picked up a small number of times. Its antigen is still unknown. The clonotype was recovered from a woman aged 40 to 50 with type 1 diabetes. Sequencing was done on a sample of naive CD4+ T cells from blood.

The CDR3 bases are TGTGCCATCAGTGAGTCTTACAGCCATGGGTATGGCTACACCTTC. This gives the protein CAISESYSHGYGYTF. This sequence joins TRBV10-3 and TRBJ1-2; D remains ambiguous. V shed 0 bases and J shed 5 bases, with 13 bases lying between them. The CDR3 totals 15 residues. CDR1 and CDR2 from the germline V gene are ENHRY and SYGVKD.